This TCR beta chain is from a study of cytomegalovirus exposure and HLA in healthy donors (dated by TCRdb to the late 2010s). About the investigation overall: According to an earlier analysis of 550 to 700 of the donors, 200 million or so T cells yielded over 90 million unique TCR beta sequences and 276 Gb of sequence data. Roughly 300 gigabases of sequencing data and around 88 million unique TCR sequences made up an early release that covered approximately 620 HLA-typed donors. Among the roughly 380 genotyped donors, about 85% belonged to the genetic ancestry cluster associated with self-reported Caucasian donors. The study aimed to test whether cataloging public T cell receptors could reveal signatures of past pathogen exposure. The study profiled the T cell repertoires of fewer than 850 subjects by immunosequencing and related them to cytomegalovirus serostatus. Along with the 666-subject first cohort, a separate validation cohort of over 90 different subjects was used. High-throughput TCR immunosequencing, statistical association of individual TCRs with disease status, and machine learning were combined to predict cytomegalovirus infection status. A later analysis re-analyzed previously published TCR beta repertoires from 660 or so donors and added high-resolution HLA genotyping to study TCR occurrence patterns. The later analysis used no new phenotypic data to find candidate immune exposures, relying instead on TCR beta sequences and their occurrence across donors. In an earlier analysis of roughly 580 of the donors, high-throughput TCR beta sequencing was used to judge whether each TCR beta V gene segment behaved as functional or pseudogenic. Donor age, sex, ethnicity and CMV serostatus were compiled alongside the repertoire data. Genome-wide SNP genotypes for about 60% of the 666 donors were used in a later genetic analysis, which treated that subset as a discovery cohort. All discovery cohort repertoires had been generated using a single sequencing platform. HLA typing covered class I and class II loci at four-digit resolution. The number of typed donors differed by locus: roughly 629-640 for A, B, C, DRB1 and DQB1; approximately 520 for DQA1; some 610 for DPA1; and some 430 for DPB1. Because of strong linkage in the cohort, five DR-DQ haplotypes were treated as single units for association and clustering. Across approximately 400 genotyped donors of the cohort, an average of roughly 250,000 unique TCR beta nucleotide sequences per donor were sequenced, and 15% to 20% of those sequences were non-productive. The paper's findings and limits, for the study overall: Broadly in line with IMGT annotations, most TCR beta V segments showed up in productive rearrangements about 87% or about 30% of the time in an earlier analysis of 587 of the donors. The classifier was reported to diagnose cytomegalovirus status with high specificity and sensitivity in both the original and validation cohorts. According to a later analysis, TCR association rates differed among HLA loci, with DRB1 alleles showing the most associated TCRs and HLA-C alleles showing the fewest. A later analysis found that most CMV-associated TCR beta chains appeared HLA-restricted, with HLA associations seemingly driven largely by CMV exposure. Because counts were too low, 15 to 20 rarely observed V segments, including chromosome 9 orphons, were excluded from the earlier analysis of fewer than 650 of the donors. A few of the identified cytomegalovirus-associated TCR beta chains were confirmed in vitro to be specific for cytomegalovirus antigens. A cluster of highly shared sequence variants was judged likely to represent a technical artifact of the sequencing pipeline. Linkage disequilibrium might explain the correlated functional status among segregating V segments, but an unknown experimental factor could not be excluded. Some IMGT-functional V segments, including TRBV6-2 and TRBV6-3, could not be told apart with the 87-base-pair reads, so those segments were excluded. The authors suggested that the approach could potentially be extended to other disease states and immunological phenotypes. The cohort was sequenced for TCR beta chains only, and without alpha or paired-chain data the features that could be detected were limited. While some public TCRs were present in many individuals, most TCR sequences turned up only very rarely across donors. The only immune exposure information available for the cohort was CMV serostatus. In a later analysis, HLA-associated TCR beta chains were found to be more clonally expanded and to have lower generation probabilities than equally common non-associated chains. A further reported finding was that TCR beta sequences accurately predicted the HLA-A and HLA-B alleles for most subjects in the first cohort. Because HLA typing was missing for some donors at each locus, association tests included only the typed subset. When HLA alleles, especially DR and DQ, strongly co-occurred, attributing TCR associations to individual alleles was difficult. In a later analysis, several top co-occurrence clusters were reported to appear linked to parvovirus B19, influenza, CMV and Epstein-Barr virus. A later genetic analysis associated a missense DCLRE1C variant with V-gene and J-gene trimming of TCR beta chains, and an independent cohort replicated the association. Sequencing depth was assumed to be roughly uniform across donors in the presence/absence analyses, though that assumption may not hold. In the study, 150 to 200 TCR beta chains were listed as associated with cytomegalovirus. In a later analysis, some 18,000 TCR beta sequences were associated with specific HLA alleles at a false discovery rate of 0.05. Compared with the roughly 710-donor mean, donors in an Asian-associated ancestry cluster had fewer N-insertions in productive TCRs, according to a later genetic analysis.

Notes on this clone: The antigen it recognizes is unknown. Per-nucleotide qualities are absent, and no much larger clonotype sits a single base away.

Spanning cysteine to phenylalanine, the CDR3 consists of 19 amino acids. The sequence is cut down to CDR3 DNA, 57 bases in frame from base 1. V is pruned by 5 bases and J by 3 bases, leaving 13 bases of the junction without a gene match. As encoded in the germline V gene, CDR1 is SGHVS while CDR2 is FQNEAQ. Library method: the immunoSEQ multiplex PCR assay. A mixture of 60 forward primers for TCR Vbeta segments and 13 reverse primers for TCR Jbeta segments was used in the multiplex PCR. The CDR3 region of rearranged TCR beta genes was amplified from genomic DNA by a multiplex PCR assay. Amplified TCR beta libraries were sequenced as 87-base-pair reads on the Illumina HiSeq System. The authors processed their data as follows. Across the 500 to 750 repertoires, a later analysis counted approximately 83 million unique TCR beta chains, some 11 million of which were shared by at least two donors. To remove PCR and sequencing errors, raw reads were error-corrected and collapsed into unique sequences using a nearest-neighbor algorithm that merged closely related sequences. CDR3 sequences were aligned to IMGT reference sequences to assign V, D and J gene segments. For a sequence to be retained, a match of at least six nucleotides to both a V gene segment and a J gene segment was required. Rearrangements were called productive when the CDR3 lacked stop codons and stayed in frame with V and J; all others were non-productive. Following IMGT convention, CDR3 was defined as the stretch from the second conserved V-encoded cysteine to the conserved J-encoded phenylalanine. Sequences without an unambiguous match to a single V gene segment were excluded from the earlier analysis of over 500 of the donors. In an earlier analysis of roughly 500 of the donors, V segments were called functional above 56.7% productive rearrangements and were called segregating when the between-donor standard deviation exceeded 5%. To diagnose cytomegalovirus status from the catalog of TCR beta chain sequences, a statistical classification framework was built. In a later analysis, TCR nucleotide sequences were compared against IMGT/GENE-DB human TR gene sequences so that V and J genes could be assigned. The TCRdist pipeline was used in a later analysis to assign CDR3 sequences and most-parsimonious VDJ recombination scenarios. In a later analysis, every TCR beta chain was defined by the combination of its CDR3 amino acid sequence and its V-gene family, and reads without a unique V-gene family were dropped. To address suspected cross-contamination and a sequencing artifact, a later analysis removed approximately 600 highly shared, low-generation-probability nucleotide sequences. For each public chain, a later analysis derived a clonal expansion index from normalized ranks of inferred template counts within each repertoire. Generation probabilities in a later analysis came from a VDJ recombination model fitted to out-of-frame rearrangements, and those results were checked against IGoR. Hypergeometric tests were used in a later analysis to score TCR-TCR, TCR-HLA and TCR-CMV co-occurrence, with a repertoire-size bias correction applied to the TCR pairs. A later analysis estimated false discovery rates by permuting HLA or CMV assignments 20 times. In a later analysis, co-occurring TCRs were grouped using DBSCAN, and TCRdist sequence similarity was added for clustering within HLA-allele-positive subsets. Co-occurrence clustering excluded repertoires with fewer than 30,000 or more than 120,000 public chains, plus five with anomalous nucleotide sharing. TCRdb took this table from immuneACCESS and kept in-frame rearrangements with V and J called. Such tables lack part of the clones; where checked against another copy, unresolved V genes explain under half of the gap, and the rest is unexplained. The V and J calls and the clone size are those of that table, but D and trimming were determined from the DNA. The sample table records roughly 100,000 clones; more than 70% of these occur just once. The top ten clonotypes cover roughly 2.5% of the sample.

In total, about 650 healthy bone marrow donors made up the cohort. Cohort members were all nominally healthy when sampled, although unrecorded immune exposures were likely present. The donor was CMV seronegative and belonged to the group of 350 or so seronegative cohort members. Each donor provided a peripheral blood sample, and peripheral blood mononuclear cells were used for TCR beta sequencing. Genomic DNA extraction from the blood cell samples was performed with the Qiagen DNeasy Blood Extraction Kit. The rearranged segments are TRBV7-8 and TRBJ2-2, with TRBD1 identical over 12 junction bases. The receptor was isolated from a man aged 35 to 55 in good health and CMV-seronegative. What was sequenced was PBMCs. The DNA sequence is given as TGTGCCAGCAGCCAAGCCTCCTGGGACAGGGGGCGGTACACCGGGGAGCTGTTTTTT. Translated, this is CASSQASWDRGRYTGELFF.